This T cell receptor beta chain was captured in a study of cytomegalovirus exposure and HLA in healthy donors. As for the study in general: Out of about 190 million T cells, an earlier analysis found some 120 million unique TCR beta sequences in total.

Concerning this clone itself: Its antigen is not identified.

Whole-study results and caveats: When presence/absence was analysed, sequencing depth was taken to be roughly uniform across donors. On later analysis, the bulk of CMV-associated TCR beta chains appeared to be HLA-restricted. Most TCR sequences showed up rarely, but some public TCRs showed up in many donors.

The CDR3 is 18 residues long. Germline CDR1 and CDR2: ENHRY and SYGVKD. V was clipped by 4 bases and J by 1 base; unmatched bases: 15. The PCR employed 60 Vbeta primers together with 13 Jbeta primers. The assay was immunoSEQ multiplex PCR, and TCRdb's table has in-frame clones only and misses some. The sample includes over 70,000 clones, 65% to 75% of them seen just once. The sequence was collected from a man aged 25 to 40 in good health and CMV-seronegative. The V gene is TRBV10-3, the J gene TRBJ1-1; 7 nucleotides match TRBD1. The specimen sequenced was PBMCs. CDR3 DNA: TGTGCCATCAGTGGCCTCACCACAGGGGTCGGCGCGAACACTGAAGCTTTCTTT. Its translation: CAISGLTTGVGANTEAFF.